Listed here are 5 T cell receptor beta chains from one sample, sequenced in a study of patients and donors after allogeneic stem cell transplantation. MiXCR was run by TCRdb on the RT-PCR reads, yielding one entry per CDR3 protein. The repertoire holds 85,000 to 90,000 distinct CDR3 sequences, with around 46% as singletons. The sequencing input was blood, either unsorted or a sorted T cell fraction (not recorded which). These receptor sequences come from a human donor who was either an allogeneic HSCT recipient or a stem cell or donor lymphocyte infusion donor (not recorded which). It is not recorded whose cells these are; they may come from a transplant donor.

This clonotype was detected a few times. The chain couples TRBV7-9 to TRBJ1-6; maybe TRBD1 (5 bases). The CDR3 covers 15 residues. Trimming took off 5 bases at V and 9 bases at J, with 17 bases between the two ends. Germline V gene lookup returns CDR1 SEHNR and CDR2 FQNEAQ (reference sequence). The CDR3 DNA reads TGTGCCAGCAGCAAGGGACTCCAATGGGGTTCACCCCTCCACTTT. Amino acids: CASSKGLQWGSPLHF. Looking up the rest from reference TRBV7-9 and TRBJ1-6 gives the full variable domain: DTGVSQNPRHKITKRGQNVTFRCDPISEHNRLYWYRQTLGQGPEFLTYFQNEAQLEKSRLLSDRFSAERPKGSFSTLEIQRTEQGDSAMYLCASSKGLQWGSPLHFGNGTRLTVT.

In this sample, this clonotype turned up a few times. The chain employs TRBV4-1 and TRBJ1-5; no definite D call. The CDR3 is 14 residues long. V was trimmed by 1 base and J by 0 bases, leaving 4 bases between them. CDR1 is MGHRA, CDR2 YSYEKL, per germline. The CDR3 DNA sequence: TGCGCCAGCAGCCAAGTAGATAGCAATCAGCCCCAGCATTTT. This sequence encodes CASSQVDSNQPQHF.

The chain carries TRBV5-1 and TRBJ1-1, with TRBD1 matching 7 bases. Unmatched junction bases numbered 5, after V lost 0 bases and J lost 3 bases. This CDR3 spans 15 amino acids. The germline gives CDR1 SGHRS, CDR2 YFSETQ. CDR3 in amino acids: CASSLATGPDTEAFF. CDR3 coding DNA: TGCGCCAGCAGCTTGGCGACAGGGCCGGACACTGAAGCTTTCTTT.

This clonotype came up a few times. The chain uses TRBV4-3 and TRBJ1-5; the D is unclear. This CDR3 has 17 residues. CDR1 is LGHNA, CDR2 YSLEER, per germline. The V and J ends lost 0 bases and 2 bases respectively, with 14 bases between them. CDR3 loop: CASSQDFSLPGNQPQHF. The CDR3 DNA follows: TGCGCCAGCAGCCAAGATTTTTCCCTACCTGGCAATCAGCCCCAGCATTTT.

The chain combines TRBV20-1 with TRBJ2-7; D call uncertain. There are 11 residues in the CDR3. Germline V gene data show CDR1 as DFQATT and CDR2 as SNEGSKA (reference sequence). V was cut by 1 base and J by 7 bases, with 8 bases left in between. The CDR3: CSARGDKEQYF. CDR3 in DNA: TGCAGTGCTAGAGGTGATAAGGAGCAGTACTTC.